Listed here are 14 T cell receptor beta chains from one sample, sequenced in a study of cytomegalovirus exposure and HLA in healthy donors. The PCR had 60 Vbeta and 13 Jbeta primers. Measured with immunoSEQ multiplex PCR; TCRdb has only the in-frame clones, and not every one. The profile shows over 95,000 clones, over 60% of them singletons. The specimen sequenced was PBMCs. These TCRs come from a man aged 35 to 55 in good health and CMV-seropositive.

The chain employs TRBV4-3 and TRBJ1-3; the D gene is possibly TRBD1 (6 bases). The V gene's germline CDR1 is LGHNA and CDR2 YSLEER. This CDR3 has 14 residues. Trimming removed 7 bases from V and 4 bases from J, with 14 bases in between. The CDR3 bases are TGCGCCAGCACCCTAGGGGGTTGGGGAAACACCATATATTTT. Amino acids: CASTLGGWGNTIYF.

This clone was seen a handful of times. The V call is TRBV13, the J call TRBJ1-6, with D unresolved. V was trimmed by 3 bases and J by 7 bases, leaving 16 bases between them. CDR1 is PRHDT and CDR2 is FYEKMQ in the germline V gene (reference sequence). The CDR3 has 16 amino acids. The CDR3 region has the DNA TGTGCCAGCAGCTTTTCTTCTGGCAGTATGAATTCACCCCTCCACTTT. This sequence encodes CASSFSSGSMNSPLHF.

This chain links TRBV5-1 with TRBJ2-5; maybe TRBD1 (6 bases). Germline V gene sequence: CDR1 SGHRS, CDR2 YFSETQ. This CDR3 is 15 amino acids long. V shed 4 bases and J shed 2 bases, with 15 bases lying between them. CDR3 loop: CASSLMGAGQETQYF. In DNA form, the CDR3 reads TGCGCCAGCAGCCTAATGGGGGCAGGGCAAGAGACCCAGTACTTC.

On this clone: One end of the junction does not line up with germline, which may come from a read error. The chain employs TRBV28 and TRBJ2-6, with 7 positions matching TRBD2. The germline CDR1 and CDR2 sequences are MDHEN and SYDVKM. The CDR3 loop spans 18 amino acids. The CDR3 region is CASKTSGRLLSGANGLTF. The CDR3 DNA follows: TGTGCCAGCAAGACCTCCGGGAGGCTCCTCTCTGGGGCCAACGGCCTGACTTTC.

This clone was observed once. V and J are TRBV19 and TRBJ1-1; 9 bases line up with TRBD1. This CDR3 is 14 amino acids long. CDR1 LNHDA and CDR2 SQIVND come from the germline V gene (reference sequence). The V gene end was trimmed by 4 bases and the J gene end by 6 bases; junction bases not matched to a gene: 6. The CDR3 region is CASSTPGQGSEAFF. Here the CDR3 DNA reads TGTGCCAGTAGTACACCCGGACAGGGGTCTGAAGCTTTCTTT.

This chain uses TRBV7-2 with TRBJ2-2; TRBD1 matches at 7 bases. The CDR3 consists of 16 residues. The germline V gene has CDR1 SGHTA and CDR2 FQGNSA. V shed 6 bases, J shed 4 bases, and the junction held 11 bases outside the gene matches. CDR3 region: CASRTQGQIFTGELFF. For the CDR3, the DNA is TGTGCCAGCAGGACCCAGGGACAGATCTTCACCGGGGAGCTGTTTTTT.

The chain carries TRBV19 and TRBJ1-5; D is unclear. Trimming shortened V by 3 bases and J by 7 bases, and 16 bases separated the two germline ends. This CDR3 contains 15 residues. The V gene's germline CDR1 is LNHDA and CDR2 SQIVND (reference sequence). The CDR3 loop is CASSIRPNSRQPQHF. In DNA form, the CDR3 reads TGTGCCAGTAGTATTCGTCCCAATTCGAGGCAGCCCCAGCATTTT.

Comments on this clone: The same CDR3 also results from other DNA sequences found in this sample. The chain is built from TRBV29-1 and TRBJ2-1; 11 bases match TRBD2. This CDR3 has 13 amino acids. Germline CDR1 and CDR2: SQVTM and ANQGSEA. After removal of 6 bases from V and 4 bases from J, the junction contained 2 bases not matched to a gene. CDR3 sequence (DNA): TGCAGCGTCTCTAGCGGGGGGTACAATGAGCAGTTCTTC. It encodes CSVSSGGYNEQFF.

The chain has TRBV19 and TRBJ1-3; D ambiguous. Germline V CDR1 and CDR2: LNHDA, SQIVND (reference sequence). The CDR3 sequence is 16 residues long. The V and J ends lost 5 bases and 0 bases respectively, with 14 bases between them. CDR3 protein: CASSVRQSRSGNTIYF. The CDR3 DNA reads TGTGCCAGTAGTGTCCGACAAAGCCGCTCTGGAAACACCATATATTTT.

This chain uses TRBV19 with TRBJ1-5; TRBD1 aligns across 7 bases. CDR1 is LNHDA and CDR2 is SQIVND in the germline V gene (reference sequence). The J segment lost 4 bases and the V segment lost 1 base, leaving 7 bases of the junction unmatched. The length of the CDR3 is 16 residues. CDR3 bases: TGTGCCAGTAGTATAGCCCCCGGGACAGTTAATCAGCCCCAGCATTTT. It codes for CASSIAPGTVNQPQHF.

The table lists this clone with a count of one. The J gene is TRBJ2-2, the V gene TRBV6-6; 11 bases line up with TRBD1. V gave up 6 bases and J gave up 4 bases; unmatched junction bases: 4. The CDR3 runs to 15 residues. In germline, CDR1 is MNHNY, CDR2 SVGAGI (reference sequence). CDR3 DNA sequence: TGTGCCAGCAGCGGACAGGGGGCGGGCACCGGGGAGCTGTTTTTT. This sequence encodes CASSGQGAGTGELFF.

The chain employs TRBV10-2 and TRBJ2-5; D gene ambiguous. V was pared by 5 bases and J by 4 bases, with 14 bases between. Per germline, CDR1 WSHSY and CDR2 SAAADI. This CDR3 contains 14 residues. The DNA of the CDR3 is TGCGCCAGCAGTCAAAAGAGAAAAGCAGAGACCCAGTACTTC. Amino acid sequence: CASSQKRKAETQYF.

The chain carries TRBV7-8 and TRBJ1-6, with a weak D call TRBD1 (6 bases). The CDR3 covers 19 residues. Between the trimmed V and J ends, which lost 0 bases and 2 bases, there was a span of 17 bases. Germline CDR1 and CDR2: SGHVS and FQNEAQ. The CDR3 loop reads CASSLAHVGGRAYNSPLHF. Here the CDR3 DNA reads TGTGCCAGCAGCTTAGCGCATGTGGGGGGGCGAGCCTATAATTCACCCCTCCACTTT.

The rearrangement links TRBV28 to TRBJ2-7; 7 positions match TRBD2. From germline, CDR1 is MDHEN and CDR2 SYDVKM. The CDR3 totals 14 residues. Trimming took 5 bases from V and 0 from J; bases not matched to a gene: 4. The CDR3, as DNA: TGTGCCAGCAGTCCGGGGGGATACTCCTACGAGCAGTACTTC. This encodes CASSPGGYSYEQYF.